This T cell receptor beta chain was identified during a study of beta chain features in type 1 diabetes. Points from the study as a whole: Patients with Type 1 diabetes showed moderately but significantly shorter TCRB CDR3s in all four CD4+ subsets.

The V gene's germline CDR1 is SGDLS and CDR2 YYNGEE. The trim removed 0 bases at V and 7 bases at J, leaving 4 bases unmatched. This CDR3 is 14 amino acids long. This clone was picked up a small number of times. Its antigen is not known. Expressed TCRB transcripts were sequenced, since all the RNA that had been isolated was reverse transcribed. Libraries were prepared by immunoSEQ multiplex PCR; TCRdb keeps only in-frame clonotypes and omits some of them. This sample has some 350,000 clones; around an eighth occur once, and the top ten carry 0.013% to 0.015%. Sequencing used naive CD4+ T cells from blood. This receptor was identified in a young woman with type 1 diabetes. The genes are TRBV9 and TRBJ2-7, with TRBD1 identical over 10 bases. In nucleotides, the CDR3 is TGTGCCAGCAGCGTAGCGGACAGGGGGTGGGAGCAGTACTTC. Amino acids: CASSVADRGWEQYF.